The rows below give T cell receptor beta chains drawn from one sample of a study of blood T cell repertoires in COVID-19. Libraries were prepared by immunoSEQ multiplex PCR; TCRdb keeps only in-frame clonotypes and omits some of them. This table has roughly 200,000 clones, about nine tenths appearing once. Specimen: peripheral blood. Receptors originate from a man in his forties with acute or convalescent COVID-19. The CDR3 runs from the conserved cysteine through the conserved F or W. The D gene is left open where the match is weak. Not every row has a clone size; where given, it reads once, few, many or a size class.

CDR3 length,D gene,V gene,clone size,J gene,CDR3 protein,CDR3 DNA
15,TRBD1,TRBV19,-,TRBJ1-1,CASTRTGGSNTEAFF,TGTGCCAGTACTAGGACAGGGGGCTCGAACACTGAAGCTTTCTTT
16,-,TRBV19,-,TRBJ2-1,CASTKEATAPYNEQFF,TGTGCCAGTACCAAGGAAGCCACAGCCCCCTACAATGAGCAGTTCTTC
14,-,TRBV30,-,TRBJ1-6,CAWSVEHNNSPLHF,TGTGCCTGGAGTGTAGAACACAATAATTCACCCCTCCACTTT
13,TRBD1,TRBV7-3,-,TRBJ1-1,CASSLTGGMGAFF,TGTGCCAGCAGCTTGACAGGGGGCATGGGGGCTTTCTTT
14,-,TRBV10-3,-,TRBJ1-4,CAIKATATNEKLFF,TGTGCCATCAAAGCTACAGCTACTAATGAAAAACTGTTTTTT
13,-,TRBV10-2,-,TRBJ2-1,CASSAPDYNEQFF,TGCGCCAGCAGTGCGCCAGACTACAATGAGCAGTTCTTC
15,-,TRBV19,-,TRBJ1-4,CASSADSTTNEKLFF,TGTGCCAGTAGTGCGGACAGTACAACTAATGAAAAACTGTTTTTT
12,TRBD1,TRBV7-9,-,TRBJ2-7,CASSVPPGGQYF,TGTGCCAGCAGCGTCCCCCCAGGGGGGCAGTACTTC
14,-,TRBV15,-,TRBJ2-7,CATSRDLEIYEQYF,TGTGCCACCAGCAGAGATCTGGAGATCTACGAGCAGTACTTC
17,-,TRBV21-1,-,TRBJ2-6,CASSKEGGASGANVLTF,TGTGCCAGCAGCAAAGAAGGAGGTGCCTCTGGGGCCAACGTCCTGACTTTC
20,TRBD2,TRBV9,-,TRBJ2-1,CASSVGVGTSGGASYNEQFF,TGTGCCAGCAGCGTAGGGGTTGGGACTAGCGGGGGGGCCTCCTACAATGAGCAGTTCTTC
16,-,TRBV5-4,-,TRBJ1-2,CASSFKSGTANYGYTF,TGTGCCAGCAGCTTTAAGTCCGGAACAGCTAACTATGGCTACACCTTC
16,-,TRBV5-1,-,TRBJ1-4,CASSLRQGWGNEKLFF,TGCGCCAGCAGCTTGCGCCAGGGTTGGGGTAATGAAAAACTGTTTTTT
14,-,TRBV4-1,-,TRBJ1-3,CASSQAGVVDTIYF,TGCGCCAGCAGCCAAGCCGGGGTTGTGGACACCATATATTTT
17,-,TRBV4-1,-,TRBJ2-2,CASSQKDSSSNTGELFF,TGCGCCAGCAGCCAGAAGGACAGCTCGTCGAACACCGGGGAGCTGTTTTTT
14,TRBD1,TRBV27,-,TRBJ1-6,CASSLGQGNSPLHF,TGTGCCAGCAGTTTAGGACAGGGGAATTCACCCCTCCACTTT
14,-,TRBV6-5,-,TRBJ1-1,CASSYSMSWQGAFF,TGTGCCAGCAGTTACTCGATGAGTTGGCAGGGGGCTTTCTTT
14,TRBD1,TRBV30,once,TRBJ1-6,CAWSYDRGNSPLHF,TGTGCCTGGAGTTATGACAGGGGGAATTCACCCCTCCACTTT
15,TRBD1,TRBV5-5,-,TRBJ2-1,CASTRTGGGYNEQFF,TGTGCCAGCACCCGGACAGGGGGGGGGTACAATGAGCAGTTCTTC
14,-,TRBV10-3,-,TRBJ2-7,CAISEGQVSYEQYF,TGTGCCATCAGTGAGGGGCAGGTGTCCTACGAGCAGTACTTC
15,-,TRBV7-2,-,TRBJ2-1,CASSLSSPGYNEQFF,TGTGCCAGCAGCTTAAGCTCGCCCGGCTACAATGAGCAGTTCTTC
14,-,TRBV6-5,-,TRBJ2-1,CASSRSGQLNEQFF,TGTGCCAGCAGTCGCTCAGGGCAGCTAAATGAGCAGTTCTTC
15,-,TRBV19,-,TRBJ1-2,CASSLLNQGGYGYTF,TGTGCCAGTAGTCTCCTTAACCAAGGGGGCTATGGCTACACCTTC
12,-,TRBV27,-,TRBJ1-1,CASDRFKGTGNF,TGTGCCAGCGACAGGTTCAAGGGGACGGGCAACTTT
16,TRBD2,TRBV9,-,TRBJ2-3,CASSPSSGGGTDTQYF,TGTGCCAGCAGCCCCTCTAGCGGGGGCGGCACAGATACGCAGTATTTT
16,TRBD2,TRBV7-2,-,TRBJ2-3,CASSLAFSGTQDTQYF,TGTGCCAGCAGCTTAGCCTTTAGCGGGACCCAAGATACGCAGTATTTT
13,-,TRBV30,-,TRBJ1-3,CAWSVLEGNTIYF,TGTGCCTGGAGTGTACTCGAAGGAAACACCATATATTTT
16,-,TRBV7-3,-,TRBJ2-5,CASSLGPGGRQETQYF,TGTGCCAGCAGCTTAGGTCCGGGGGGCCGACAAGAGACCCAGTACTTC
13,-,TRBV7-9,-,TRBJ1-1,CASSFAENTEAFF,TGTGCCAGCAGCTTTGCAGAGAACACTGAAGCTTTCTTT
15,TRBD2,TRBV7-8,-,TRBJ2-7,CASSLVASGGAEQYF,TGTGCCAGCAGCTTAGTTGCTAGCGGGGGCGCCGAGCAGTACTTC
13,-,TRBV19,-,TRBJ2-5,CASSIKLQETQYF,TGTGCCAGTAGTATTAAACTACAAGAGACCCAGTACTTC
14,-,TRBV5-1,-,TRBJ1-1,CASSLMVRGTEAFF,TGCGCCAGCAGCTTGATGGTCCGGGGCACTGAAGCTTTCTTT
14,-,TRBV2,few,TRBJ1-5,CASRKGHSNQPQHF,TGTGCCAGCAGGAAGGGGCATAGCAATCAGCCCCAGCATTTT
14,TRBD1,TRBV6-5,-,TRBJ1-2,CASSRGQGTGGYTF,TGTGCCAGCAGCCGGGGACAGGGTACGGGTGGCTACACCTTC
16,TRBD1,TRBV10-2,once,TRBJ2-1,CASSEPGQGVDNEQFF,TGCGCCAGCAGTGAGCCGGGACAGGGGGTCGACAATGAGCAGTTCTTC
14,-,TRBV5-6,-,TRBJ1-2,CASSRKTGINGYTF,TGTGCCAGCAGCCGGAAAACAGGGATCAATGGCTACACCTTC
14,-,TRBV6-1,-,TRBJ2-7,CASSELAGNYEQYF,TGTGCCAGCAGTGAGCTGGCGGGAAACTACGAGCAGTACTTC
14,TRBD1,TRBV5-1,once,TRBJ1-1,CASSVTGMNTEAFF,TGCGCCAGCAGCGTGACAGGGATGAACACTGAAGCTTTCTTT
14,TRBD1,TRBV6-5,-,TRBJ1-1,CASRRYRGVTEAFF,TGTGCCAGCAGGCGTTACAGGGGGGTAACTGAAGCTTTCTTT
12,-,TRBV7-9,few,TRBJ2-3,CASSPETDTQYF,TGTGCCAGCAGCCCGGAGACAGATACGCAGTATTTT
15,-,TRBV6-5,few,TRBJ2-6,CASSPTSSGANVLTF,TGTGCCAGCAGCCCCACCAGCTCTGGGGCCAACGTCCTGACTTTC
18,TRBD1,TRBV4-2,-,TRBJ1-4,CASSQDPDRGRTNEKLFF,TGTGCCAGCAGCCAAGATCCCGACAGGGGAAGAACTAATGAAAAACTGTTTTTT
15,TRBD2,TRBV5-1,-,TRBJ2-5,CASSLAGPLQETQYF,TGCGCCAGCAGCTTAGCGGGGCCCCTTCAAGAGACCCAGTACTTC
14,TRBD1,TRBV3-1/TRBV3-2,-,TRBJ1-2,CASSRQGSNYGYTF,TGTGCCAGCAGCCGACAGGGCTCCAACTATGGCTACACCTTC
14,-,TRBV6-2/TRBV6-3,-,TRBJ2-7,CASSYSPGYYEQYF,TGTGCCAGCAGTTACTCTCCGGGGTACTACGAGCAGTACTTC
16,TRBD2,TRBV5-1,-,TRBJ2-1,CASSLAVSGGADEQFF,TGCGCCAGCAGCTTGGCCGTAAGCGGGGGGGCTGATGAGCAGTTCTTC
16,-,TRBV5-1,-,TRBJ2-1,CASSPVGGVAYNEQFF,TGCGCCAGCAGTCCCGTGGGGGGTGTAGCCTACAATGAGCAGTTCTTC
15,TRBD2,TRBV5-1,-,TRBJ2-3,CASSGGGTSADTQYF,TGCGCCAGCAGCGGAGGGGGGACTAGCGCAGATACGCAGTATTTT
15,TRBD1,TRBV2,-,TRBJ1-6,CASSAPDRGYSPLHF,TGTGCCAGCAGTGCCCCGGACAGGGGATATTCACCCCTCCACTTT
17,TRBD1,TRBV2,-,TRBJ1-5,CASSFRTGTHSNQPQHF,TGTGCCAGCAGTTTCAGGACAGGGACCCATAGCAATCAGCCCCAGCATTTT
14,-,TRBV3-1/TRBV3-2,-,TRBJ1-3,CASSRQVSGNTIYF,TGTGCCAGCTCCCGACAGGTTTCTGGAAACACCATATATTTT
15,-,TRBV19,-,TRBJ1-6,CASSLDFLANSPLHF,TGTGCCAGTAGCTTAGATTTTTTAGCGAATTCACCCCTCCACTTT